The rows below give T cell receptor beta chains drawn from one sample of a study of blood T cell repertoires in COVID-19. Method: immunoSEQ multiplex PCR; TCRdb's copy keeps in-frame clones and lacks some. The sample holds 55,000 to 70,000 clones, around nine tenths seen once. The sample consisted of peripheral blood. These TCRs come from a human donor in a cohort sampled during active COVID-19. The CDR3 runs from the conserved cysteine through the conserved F or W. The order of the fields is V gene, clone size, D gene, J gene, CDR3 DNA, CDR3 protein. The D gene is left open where the match is weak. Clone size is not always given. Where it is, it says once, few, many or a class for expanded clones.

TRBV18	once	TRBD2	TRBJ2-7	TGTGCCAGCTCACCACCAGGTGGACTAGCGGGAGGTCTCTCCTACGAGCAGTACTTC	CASSPPGGLAGGLSYEQYF
TRBV11-2	NA	TRBD1	TRBJ2-2	TGTGCCAGCAGCTTACCGGGACAGGTCTGGACCGGGGAGCTGTTTTTT	CASSLPGQVWTGELFF
TRBV5-3	NA	NA	TRBJ2-7	TGTGCCAGAGAAAACAGGGTGGTCTCCTACGAGCAGTACTTC	CARENRVVSYEQYF
TRBV7-7	NA	NA	TRBJ1-3	TGTGCTAGCAGCTTCTCCCCGACTGCTGGAAACACCATATATTTT	CASSFSPTAGNTIYF
TRBV5-4	few	TRBD1	TRBJ1-2	TGTGCCAGCAGCTTCGACAGGGTCGGCGGCTACACCTTC	CASSFDRVGGYTF
TRBV27	few	TRBD1	TRBJ1-5	TGTGCCAGCAAACCGGGACAGCGCAATCAGCCCCAGCATTTT	CASKPGQRNQPQHF
TRBV7-8	NA	TRBD2	TRBJ2-5	TGTGCCAGCAGCTTATTTAGCGGGAGCGGAGAGACCCAGTACTTC	CASSLFSGSGETQYF
TRBV2	NA	NA	TRBJ1-1	TGTGCCAGCGCGAAGGGAGAGAACACTGAAGCTTTCTTT	CASAKGENTEAFF
TRBV5-1	NA	NA	TRBJ1-3	TGCGCCAGCAGCTTGTCAGTCTCTGGAAACACCATATATTTT	CASSLSVSGNTIYF
TRBV5-1	NA	NA	TRBJ2-3	TGCGCCAGCAGCTTAACAGGGAACCAGGAAGATACGCAGTATTTT	CASSLTGNQEDTQYF
TRBV5-6	NA	NA	TRBJ1-1	TGTGCCAGCAGCTTTCGGGGATTGAACACTGAAGCTTTCTTT	CASSFRGLNTEAFF
TRBV3-1/TRBV3-2	NA	TRBD2	TRBJ2-3	TGTGCCAGCAGCCAAGATCCCTCACTTCTTGCGGGGGGAGTCACAGATACGCAGTATTTT	CASSQDPSLLAGGVTDTQYF
TRBV19	NA	NA	TRBJ1-2	TGTGCCAGTACCCGGTCGCGGGATAACTATGGCTACACCTTC	CASTRSRDNYGYTF
TRBV7-9	NA	NA	TRBJ1-6	TGTGCCAGCAGCTTGAACCGGGGTCCCTTTAATTCACCCCTCCACTTT	CASSLNRGPFNSPLHF
TRBV6-5	NA	NA	TRBJ1-5	TGTGCCAGCAAGGAGGCAGAGAATCAGCCCCAGCATTTT	CASKEAENQPQHF
TRBV18	NA	TRBD1	TRBJ2-3	TGTGCCAGCTCACCGATCAGGGGGAGCACAGATACGCAGTATTTT	CASSPIRGSTDTQYF
TRBV28	NA	TRBD1	TRBJ1-2	TGTGCCAGCAGCCAGGGACAGTTCTATGGCTACACCTTC	CASSQGQFYGYTF
TRBV20-1	NA	TRBD2	TRBJ2-7	TGCAGTGCTAGTCCCACTAGCGGGAGTCTTGCCTACGAGCAGTACTTC	CSASPTSGSLAYEQYF
TRBV30	NA	TRBD2	TRBJ2-3	TGTGCCTGGAGACTAGCGGGAGGCCCCACAGATACGCAGTATTTT	CAWRLAGGPTDTQYF
TRBV5-5	NA	NA	TRBJ2-5	TGTGCCAGCAGCCCCCGTTGGGGTAGCGGCGAGACCCAGTACTTC	CASSPRWGSGETQYF
TRBV6-1	NA	NA	TRBJ2-7	TGTGCCAGCAGTGAAATTGCGTCCTCCTCCTACGAGCAGTACTTC	CASSEIASSSYEQYF
TRBV9	NA	NA	TRBJ1-3	TGTGCCAGCAGCGCCCGGGACACCTCTGGAAACACCATATATTTT	CASSARDTSGNTIYF
TRBV9	NA	TRBD2	TRBJ2-2	TGTGCCAGCAGCACCCAGTCTAGCGGGAGTAGGACCGGGGAGCTGTTTTTT	CASSTQSSGSRTGELFF
TRBV29-1	NA	TRBD2	TRBJ2-1	TGCAGCGCTGGAGAGGGACTAGCGGCGTACAATGAGCAGTTCTTC	CSAGEGLAAYNEQFF
TRBV5-6	NA	NA	TRBJ1-2	TGTGCCAGCAGAAAACTCGACAGAGGATTCTATGGCTACACCTTC	CASRKLDRGFYGYTF
TRBV6-5	NA	NA	TRBJ2-5	TGTGCCAGCACCAAGGTTTCGGGGTTCGAGACCCAGTACTTC	CASTKVSGFETQYF
TRBV24-1	NA	NA	TRBJ2-1	TGTGCCACCGCCGAGGCAGCTAACAATGAGCAGTTCTTC	CATAEAANNEQFF
TRBV28	NA	TRBD2	TRBJ2-2	TGTGCCAGCAGCCCGGGGGGGGGCCGGGACACCGGGGAGCTGTTTTTT	CASSPGGGRDTGELFF
TRBV4-2	NA	TRBD1	TRBJ2-2	TGTGCCAGCAGCCAACCCGACAGGGGGCGGGGGGAGCTGTTTTTT	CASSQPDRGRGELFF
TRBV6-1	NA	NA	TRBJ2-5	TGTGCCAGCAGTGAATCTCCCCCCCAGTACTTC	CASSESPPQYF
TRBV6-5	NA	NA	TRBJ1-3	TGTGCCAGCAGTTACGATGGCCCCAAGACTGGAAACACCATATATTTT	CASSYDGPKTGNTIYF
TRBV7-4	NA	NA	TRBJ1-3	TGTGCCAGCAGCTTAGGGGGAGGGACTGGAAACACCATATATTTT	CASSLGGGTGNTIYF
TRBV19	NA	TRBD2	TRBJ2-7	TGTGCCAGTAGTATTCTAGCGGGGGAAACCTACGAGCAGTACTTC	CASSILAGETYEQYF
TRBV7-2	NA	TRBD1	TRBJ1-2	TGTGCCAGCAGCGCGACAGGGTTCGACGGCTACACCTTC	CASSATGFDGYTF
TRBV14	NA	TRBD1	TRBJ1-5	TGTGCCAGCAGCCAGGGTAGTTCGATGGGAACCAGGGGGCGGCCCCAGCATTTT	CASSQGSSMGTRGRPQHF
TRBV5-4	NA	TRBD1	TRBJ2-3	TGTGCCAGCAGCGAGGGACAGACGTCGGATACGCAGTATTTT	CASSEGQTSDTQYF
TRBV30	NA	TRBD1	TRBJ1-1	TGTGCCTGGAGAGACAGGGGAACTGAAGCTTTCTTT	CAWRDRGTEAFF
TRBV3-1/TRBV3-2	NA	NA	TRBJ1-6	TGTGCCAGCACCCCGAGTGGGGAGTCCTATAATTCACCCCTCCACTTT	CASTPSGESYNSPLHF
TRBV7-2	NA	NA	TRBJ1-5	TGTGCCAGCAGCTTGAGTGGGACATATAGCAATCAGCCCCAGCATTTT	CASSLSGTYSNQPQHF
TRBV18	NA	NA	TRBJ2-5	TGTGCCAGCTCACTTGGGAGCCCTCAAGAGACCCAGTACTTC	CASSLGSPQETQYF
TRBV19	NA	NA	TRBJ1-4	TGTGCCAGTAGTATAGCCCAGCAATCACGGGTAGTGTTTTTT	CASSIAQQSRVVFF
TRBV7-3	NA	TRBD2	TRBJ2-7	TGTGCCAGCAGCTTAGACGGAACGGGAGGCTACGAGCAGTACTTC	CASSLDGTGGYEQYF
TRBV11-2	NA	NA	TRBJ2-2	TGTGCCAGCAGCCCAGGAGGGACTGGGGAGCTGTTTTTT	CASSPGGTGELFF
TRBV27	NA	TRBD2	TRBJ2-3	TGTGCCAGCAGTTTAGGGACGGGAGGGCCCCTTCAGTATTTT	CASSLGTGGPLQYF
TRBV6-1	NA	TRBD2	TRBJ2-1	TGTGCCAGCAGTGTGGTCGGGGGGGTCTCCTACAATGAGCAGTTCTTC	CASSVVGGVSYNEQFF
TRBV7-6	NA	NA	TRBJ2-2	TGTGCCAGCAGCTCTCAGACTATCGCTAACACCGGGGAGCTGTTTTTT	CASSSQTIANTGELFF
TRBV11-2	NA	NA	TRBJ2-2	TGTGCCAGCAGCACACCCACGATCGGGGAGCTGTTTTTT	CASSTPTIGELFF
TRBV19	NA	NA	TRBJ1-5	TGTGCCAGTAGGCTGGGGCAGGAAGGGATAGGGCAGCCCCAGCATTTT	CASRLGQEGIGQPQHF
TRBV9	NA	NA	TRBJ2-5	TGTGCCAGCAGCGTAGTGCCCGGCGGGGTTGGCGAGACCCAGTACTTC	CASSVVPGGVGETQYF
TRBV9	NA	NA	TRBJ1-4	TGTGCCAGCAGCGTAGGGGCCCTGAATGAAAAACTGTTTTTT	CASSVGALNEKLFF
TRBV9	NA	TRBD2	TRBJ2-3	TGTGCCAGCAGCGTAGTTGTCCTAGCGGGAGGGCCAAGCACAGATACGCAGTATTTT	CASSVVVLAGGPSTDTQYF
TRBV4-1	NA	NA	TRBJ2-7	TGCGCCAGCAGCCAAGATCCCAGGGACGAGCAGTACTTC	CASSQDPRDEQYF
TRBV6-5	few	TRBD1	TRBJ2-7	TGTGCCAGCAGTCTTGGGACAGGGGGATACGAGCAGTACTTC	CASSLGTGGYEQYF
TRBV4-1	hyperexpanded	NA	TRBJ2-7	TGCGCCAGCAGCCAGTCCTTTGGGGGGGCATCCTACGAGCAGTACTTC	CASSQSFGGASYEQYF